The 5 T cell receptor beta chains listed next were all sequenced from one sample in a study of T cell responses to AZD1222 COVID-19 vaccine. Produced via immunoSEQ multiplex PCR; TCRdb's table is partial and in-frame only. The sample contains 150,000 to 180,000 clones, roughly nine tenths of which appear only once. The source was peripheral blood, collected on day 0 of AZD1222 vaccination. These TCRs come from an adult in good health.

This sequence joins TRBV7-2 and TRBJ2-1; D is unclear. V was cut by 1 base and J by 9 bases, with 10 bases left in between. CDR3 length: 13 residues. Germline CDR1 SGHTA, CDR2 FQGNSA. CDR3 DNA sequence: TGTGCCAGCAGCTTAGGGTCTCCCTCTGAGCAGTTCTTC. Amino acids: CASSLGSPSEQFF.

This clone was seen a handful of times. The V and J genes are TRBV2 and TRBJ1-4; 8 nucleotides line up with TRBD1. V lost 5 bases, J lost 8 bases, and 4 bases stayed unmatched. This CDR3 contains 13 residues. Germline assignment: CDR1 SNHLY and CDR2 FYNNEI. The CDR3 reads CASSRQGREKLFF. The CDR3 DNA is TGTGCCAGCAGTCGACAGGGGCGGGAAAAACTGTTTTTT.

This clone has just a few counts. This chain links TRBV5-1 with TRBJ1-2; TRBD1 might be the D (5 bases). V lost 2 bases to trimming and J lost 7 bases, with 12 bases between them. The germline gives CDR1 SGHRS, CDR2 YFSETQ. The CDR3 sequence is 13 residues long. The CDR3 loop is CASSFSDKSGYTF. The CDR3 coding sequence is TGCGCCAGCAGCTTTTCGGACAAAAGTGGCTACACCTTC. Using reference TRBV5-1 and TRBJ1-2 for the parts outside the CDR3, the full variable domain is KAGVTQTPRYLIKTRGQQVTLSCSPISGHRSVSWYQQTPGQGLQFLFEYFSETQRNKGNFPGRFSGRQFSNSRSEMNVSTLELGDSALYLCASSFSDKSGYTFGSGTRLTVV.

The chain employs TRBV11-3 and TRBJ1-1; the D gene is possibly TRBD1 (5 bases). The V gene lost 1 base and the J gene lost 11 bases, with 11 bases spanning the gap. Germline V gene data show CDR1 as SGHNT and CDR2 as YENEEA. The CDR3 length is 12 residues. CDR3 coding DNA: TGTGCCAGCAGCTTAGGAGAGGGGCGTGCTTTCTTT. Amino acid sequence: CASSLGEGRAFF. Drawing the rest from reference TRBV11-3 and TRBJ1-1, the complete variable domain is EAGVVQSPRYKIIEKKQPVAFWCNPISGHNTLYWYLQNLGQGPELLIRYENEEAVDDSQLPKDRFSAERLKGVDSTLKIQPAELGDSAVYLCASSLGEGRAFFGQGTRLTVV.

V usage is TRBV10-3 and J usage is TRBJ2-5; 8 nucleotides align to TRBD1. The ends lost 4 bases at V and 4 bases at J; junction bases unmatched: 2. CDR1 and CDR2 from the germline V gene are ENHRY and SYGVKD. The CDR3 runs to 13 residues. CDR3 sequence reads: CAISVDRGETQYF. CDR3 nucleotide sequence: TGTGCCATCAGTGTCGACAGGGGAGAGACCCAGTACTTC.